Listed below are T cell receptor beta chains from one sample, sequenced in a study of blood T cell repertoires in COVID-19. Clones were read by immunoSEQ multiplex PCR, and TCRdb kept only the in-frame ones, dropping some. The top ten hold 3.5% to 4% of the sample, which has tens of thousands of clones, roughly 87% seen once. The sample comprised peripheral blood. The source is a man aged 35-49 years with COVID-19, enrolled during active disease. The CDR3 runs from the conserved cysteine through the conserved F or W. The order of the fields is J gene, clone size, D gene, V gene, CDR3 DNA, CDR3 protein. A D gene is named only where the DNA matches it firmly. The size field is filled for only some rows; it gives once, few, many or a size class.

J: TRBJ1-3; size: NA; D: TRBD1; V: TRBV7-2; DNA: TGTGCCAGCAGCCGAGGGACAGGGGAAGCCATATATTTT; CDR3: CASSRGTGEAIYF
J: TRBJ2-2; size: once; D: TRBD1; V: TRBV5-1; DNA: TGCGCCAGCAGCTCAGCCCCCACAGGGGAACCCACCGGGGAGCTGTTTTTT; CDR3: CASSSAPTGEPTGELFF
J: TRBJ1-4; size: NA; D: NA; V: TRBV4-1; DNA: TGCGCCAGCAGCCAGGGGGAGGCTGGAACTAATGAAAAACTGTTTTTT; CDR3: CASSQGEAGTNEKLFF
J: TRBJ2-5; size: NA; D: NA; V: TRBV18; DNA: TGTGCCAGCTCACCACCAGGGTTGGGGGCTGGAGAGACCCAGTACTTC; CDR3: CASSPPGLGAGETQYF
J: TRBJ2-1; size: NA; D: TRBD2; V: TRBV10-3; DNA: TGTGCCACAGGGACTAGCGGGAGCGATGAGCAGTTCTTC; CDR3: CATGTSGSDEQFF
J: TRBJ1-1; size: few; D: TRBD1; V: TRBV12-3/TRBV12-4; DNA: TGTGCCAGCAGTTTAGGAACAGGGGTGTGGGCTTTCTTT; CDR3: CASSLGTGVWAFF
J: TRBJ2-7; size: NA; D: NA; V: TRBV28; DNA: TGTGCCACCGTAACAGTCCCCTACGAGCAGTACTTC; CDR3: CATVTVPYEQYF
J: TRBJ2-1; size: NA; D: NA; V: TRBV13; DNA: TGTGCCAGCAGCCCAGGAGGGCCTAATGAGCAGTTCTTC; CDR3: CASSPGGPNEQFF
J: TRBJ2-1; size: NA; D: TRBD2; V: TRBV6-6; DNA: TGTGCCAGCAGGAGCCGAGCGGGAGATTGGACCAATGAGCAGTTCTTC; CDR3: CASRSRAGDWTNEQFF
J: TRBJ2-1; size: NA; D: NA; V: TRBV14; DNA: TGTGCCAGCAGCCTTGGCCATGAGCAGTTCTTC; CDR3: CASSLGHEQFF
J: TRBJ1-2; size: NA; D: TRBD1; V: TRBV5-4; DNA: TGTGCCAGCAGCATCGGGACAGCCAACTATGGCTACACCTTC; CDR3: CASSIGTANYGYTF
J: TRBJ2-7; size: NA; D: TRBD1; V: TRBV11-2; DNA: TGTGCCAGCAGCACCCCCCGGGACAGGGTTTCCTACGAGCAGTACTTC; CDR3: CASSTPRDRVSYEQYF
J: TRBJ1-3; size: NA; D: NA; V: TRBV19; DNA: TGTGCCACCAGTATTATCTCTGGAAACACCATATATTTT; CDR3: CATSIISGNTIYF
J: TRBJ2-3; size: NA; D: TRBD1; V: TRBV6-5; DNA: TGTGCCAGCAGTTCGGGACAGGGGAGCACAGATACGCAGTATTTT; CDR3: CASSSGQGSTDTQYF
J: TRBJ1-6; size: NA; D: NA; V: TRBV6-5; DNA: TGTGCCAGCAGTTACTCGGGGACAATAGATTCACCCCTCCACTTT; CDR3: CASSYSGTIDSPLHF
J: TRBJ1-1; size: NA; D: TRBD1; V: TRBV6-5; DNA: TGTGCCAGCAGGGGGGACAGGGGCAACACTGAAGCTTTCTTT; CDR3: CASRGDRGNTEAFF
J: TRBJ2-1; size: NA; D: TRBD2; V: TRBV12-3/TRBV12-4; DNA: TGTGCCAGCAGTCCTAGCGGGTTCAATGAGCAGTTCTTC; CDR3: CASSPSGFNEQFF
J: TRBJ2-2; size: NA; D: NA; V: TRBV10-3; DNA: TGTGCCACCACTGACGTAGACACCGGGGAGCTGTTTTTT; CDR3: CATTDVDTGELFF
J: TRBJ2-3; size: NA; D: TRBD2; V: TRBV9; DNA: TGTGCCAGCAGCGTAGGGACTAGCGGGGGGGCGGACGGCACAGATACGCAGTATTTT; CDR3: CASSVGTSGGADGTDTQYF
J: TRBJ2-2; size: NA; D: NA; V: TRBV30; DNA: TGTGCCTGGAGTAGGTCAGGGGGGACCGGGGAGCTGTTTTTT; CDR3: CAWSRSGGTGELFF
J: TRBJ2-7; size: NA; D: TRBD2; V: TRBV14; DNA: TGTGCCAGCAGCCGACTAGCGGTTGACTCCTACGAGCAGTACTTC; CDR3: CASSRLAVDSYEQYF
J: TRBJ1-6; size: NA; D: NA; V: TRBV28; DNA: TGTGCCAGCAGGAGTACAGGGCCTAATTCACCCCTCCACTTT; CDR3: CASRSTGPNSPLHF
J: TRBJ2-1; size: NA; D: TRBD1; V: TRBV5-5; DNA: TGTGCCAGCAGCTCGGGGACAGGGAGGGATGAGCAGTTCTTC; CDR3: CASSSGTGRDEQFF
J: TRBJ1-1; size: NA; D: NA; V: TRBV2; DNA: TGTGCCAGCAGCGCGGCTTCGAACACTGAAGCTTTCTTT; CDR3: CASSAASNTEAFF
J: TRBJ1-6; size: few; D: NA; V: TRBV28; DNA: TGTGCCAGCAGTTTACGGGGGTTTTATAATTCACCCCTCCACTTT; CDR3: CASSLRGFYNSPLHF
J: TRBJ2-7; size: NA; D: TRBD1; V: TRBV2; DNA: TGTGCCAGCACAAGACAGGGACCCCACGAGCAGTACTTC; CDR3: CASTRQGPHEQYF